The 29 T cell receptor beta chains below come from one sample, sequenced in a study of CD4 T cells in relation to SARS-CoV-2 and coronaviruses. The assay was immunoSEQ multiplex PCR, and TCRdb's table has in-frame clones only and misses some. The data show about 68,000 clones, approximately 93% seen once. Unexposed donor CD4+ T cells date from 2011-2018, before the COVID-19 pandemic. What was sequenced was naive CD4+ T cells from PBMCs. The sample's subset: naive CD4+ T cells isolated by negative enrichment. Source of these receptors: a human donor in good health.

This chain uses TRBV6-2 or TRBV6-3 with TRBJ1-2; weak D call: TRBD1 (6 bases). Trimming removed 5 bases at V and 0 bases at J, with 10 bases between. Per germline, CDR1 MNHEY and CDR2 SVGEGT. The CDR3 has 14 amino acids. The CDR3 DNA is TGTGCCAGCAGTCCCTACAGGGCTAACTATGGCTACACCTTC. It specifies CASSPYRANYGYTF.

V usage is TRBV12-3 or TRBV12-4 and J usage is TRBJ2-7, with D maybe TRBD1 (6 bases). V dropped 6 bases and J dropped 3 bases, with 12 bases sitting between them. The CDR3 consists of 13 residues. CDR3 DNA: TGTGCCAGCAGGCGGACGACAGGCTACGAGCAGTACTTC. It codes for CASRRTTGYEQYF.

The gene calls are TRBV21-1 and TRBJ2-1; TRBD1, as called in the table, went unchecked against the DNA. TRBV21-1 counts as a pseudogene. The CDR3 sequence is 17 residues long. CDR3 nucleotides: TGTGCCAGCAGCAAAGAGGGGCAGCCGAGCTCCTACAATGAGCAGTTCTTC. Its translation: CASSKEGQPSSYNEQFF.

In nucleotides, the CDR3 is TGTGCCAGCAGCGAGCAAACGTCCTACGAGCAGTACTTC. Its protein product is CASSEQTSYEQYF. The rearrangement joins TRBV7-3 to TRBJ2-7; no definite D call. The CDR3 is 13 residues long. Trimming stripped 5 bases from V and 1 base from J, with 9 bases between. Germline lookup yields CDR1 SGHTA and CDR2 FQGTGA.

This sequence joins TRBV19 and TRBJ1-4; D not certain. CDR3 length: 15 residues. V lost 1 base and J lost 5, with 11 bases in between. Looked up from germline, CDR1 is LNHDA and CDR2 is SQIVND (reference sequence). CDR3 in amino acids: CASSIAWRTNEKLFF. As DNA, the CDR3 is TGTGCCAGTAGTATAGCATGGCGGACCAATGAAAAACTGTTTTTT.

CDR3 bases: TGTGCCAGTACCCCCCCGGGGCGGCACTACTGGGATGAGCAGTTCTTC. Translating it yields CASTPPGRHYWDEQFF. The chain is built from TRBV19 and TRBJ2-1; the D call may be TRBD1 or TRBD2 (5 bases each). Trimming shortened V by 7 bases and J by 8 bases, and 24 bases separated the two germline ends. The CDR3 has 16 residues. Germline loops: CDR1 LNHDA, CDR2 SQIVND (reference sequence).

This clone was observed once. The chain has TRBV5-5 and TRBJ1-5; 11 bases are shared with TRBD1. CDR1 is SGHKS, CDR2 YYEKEE, per germline (reference sequence). The CDR3 consists of 16 residues. V lost 0 bases and J lost 1; bases outside the gene matches: 0. In DNA form, the CDR3 reads TGTGCCAGCAGCTTGGGGACAGGGGGCAGCAATCAGCCCCAGCATTTT. Protein: CASSLGTGGSNQPQHF.

CDR3 sequence reads: CASSVTGGNQPQHF. The CDR3 nucleotides are TGTGCCAGCAGCGTGACAGGGGGCAATCAGCCCCAGCATTTT. V usage is TRBV5-5 and J usage is TRBJ1-5; 8 bases map to TRBD1. The CDR3 covers 14 residues. Trimming removed 4 bases from V and 2 bases from J; junction bases left unmatched: 2. Germline-derived CDR1 and CDR2 are SGHKS and YYEKEE (reference sequence). The variable domain in full, with the rest retrieved from reference TRBV5-5 and TRBJ1-5, is DAGVTQSPTHLIKTRGQQVTLRCSPISGHKSVSWYQQVLGQGPQFIFQYYEKEERGRGNFPDRFSARQFPNYSSELNVNALLLGDSALYLCASSVTGGNQPQHFGDGTRLSIL.

The chain carries TRBV18 and TRBJ2-6, with TRBD1 as a possible D gene (5 bases). Trimming shortened V by 2 bases and J by 4 bases, and 18 bases separated the two germline ends. CDR3 length equals 18 residues. Germline V gene lookup returns CDR1 KGHSH and CDR2 LQKENI. The CDR3 coding sequence is TGTGCCAGCTCACCATCTCCAGGGAACTTTCCAGGGGCCAACGTCCTGACTTTC. Its protein is CASSPSPGNFPGANVLTF.

The CDR3 reads CAISESHRALDNEQFF. CDR3 nucleotide sequence: TGTGCCATCAGTGAGTCTCACAGGGCCCTGGACAATGAGCAGTTCTTC. This chain uses TRBV10-3 with TRBJ2-1, with a possible D match to TRBD1 (6 bases). Trimming cost V 0 bases and J 5 bases, with 14 bases left between them. Germline-derived CDR1 and CDR2 are ENHRY and SYGVKD. CDR3 length equals 16 residues.

This clone occurred once. This chain links TRBV5-1 with TRBJ1-1; D unclear. Germline CDR1 is SGHRS and CDR2 is YFSETQ. The germline V and J ends were trimmed by 1 base and 5 bases, with 9 bases remaining between them. CDR3 length equals 13 residues. The CDR3 DNA sequence: TGCGCCAGCAGCTTGTCTTTGATTACTGAAGCTTTCTTT. This translates into CASSLSLITEAFF.

The rearrangement joins TRBV5-1 to TRBJ2-5, with D possibly TRBD1 on 6 matching bases. V was clipped by 1 base and J by 2 bases, with 18 bases between them. Per germline, CDR1 SGHRS and CDR2 YFSETQ. The CDR3 loop spans 17 amino acids. The CDR3 reads CASSLSSPRTAQETQYF. In DNA, the CDR3 is TGCGCCAGCAGCTTGTCTTCCCCTCGGACAGCTCAAGAGACCCAGTACTTC.

This chain uses TRBV6-5 with TRBJ2-2; D assignment may be TRBD1 or TRBD2 (5 bases each). The V and J ends lost 5 bases and 7 bases respectively, with 11 bases between them. CDR3 size: 13 residues. Germline CDR1 and CDR2: MNHEY and SVGAGI. The CDR3 bases are TGTGCCAGCAGTACCTTGAGGGGCGGGGAGCTGTTTTTT. Its protein is CASSTLRGGELFF.

V gene TRBV6-5 combines with J gene TRBJ1-5; 11 bases fit TRBD1. The CDR3 has 15 amino acids. Germline V gene data show CDR1 as MNHEY and CDR2 as SVGAGI. Trimming cost V 6 bases and J 4 bases; bases outside gene matches: 5. The CDR3, as DNA: TGTGCCAGCAGAACCGGGACAGGGGGTAATCAGCCCCAGCATTTT. It specifies CASRTGTGGNQPQHF.

V and J are TRBV7-2 and TRBJ1-5; D remains ambiguous. This CDR3 has 13 amino acids. Germline loops: CDR1 SGHTA, CDR2 FQGNSA. The V and J ends lost 3 bases and 4 bases respectively, with 7 bases between them. CDR3 nucleotides: TGTGCCAGCAGCTTCTGGGCGAATCAGCCCCAGCATTTT. It codes for CASSFWANQPQHF.

V gene TRBV24-1 combines with J gene TRBJ2-5; D gene uncertain. Germline assignment: CDR1 KGHDR and CDR2 SFDVKD. V lost 4 bases and J lost 2, with 13 bases in between. The CDR3 length is 15 residues. The CDR3 sequence: CATSDPQPSQETQYF. The CDR3 DNA is TGTGCCACCAGTGACCCCCAACCATCTCAAGAGACCCAGTACTTC.

V and J are TRBV5-4 and TRBJ1-2, with D tentatively TRBD1 (5 bases). The CDR3 spans 15 residues. The ends were cut back, 6 bases at V and 3 bases at J, with 18 bases in the middle. Germline V gives CDR1 SGHNT, CDR2 YYREEE (reference sequence). Here the CDR3 reads CASTQEVGTYYGYTF. The CDR3 nucleotides are TGTGCCAGCACCCAGGAGGTCGGGACCTACTATGGCTACACCTTC.

This CDR3 is CASSIGLAASGDTQYF. In DNA, the CDR3 is TGTGCCAGTAGTATCGGGCTAGCCGCCAGCGGAGATACGCAGTATTTT. The chain recombines TRBV19 with TRBJ2-3; possibly TRBD2 for D (5 bases). The CDR3 covers 16 residues. Germline loops: CDR1 LNHDA, CDR2 SQIVND (reference sequence). V was shortened by 3 bases and J by 5 bases, with 18 bases between the two germline ends.

This clone showed up just once. This rearrangement joins TRBV7-9 to TRBJ2-2; a possible D gene is TRBD1 (6 bases). The germline V gene encodes CDR1 SEHNR and CDR2 FQNEAQ (reference sequence). Trimming removed 2 bases from V and 7 bases from J, with 14 bases in between. CDR3 length: 15 residues. The CDR3 DNA follows: TGTGCCAGCAGCTTATCTGGACAGAATTACGGGGAGCTGTTTTTT. Its protein is CASSLSGQNYGELFF.

The rearrangement joins TRBV30 to TRBJ2-7, with no clear D. This CDR3 contains 12 residues. V shed 2 bases and J shed 4 bases, with 9 bases lying between them. From germline, CDR1 is GTSNPN and CDR2 SVGIG (reference sequence). CDR3 region: CAWSNGPYEQYF. In nucleotides, the CDR3 is TGTGCCTGGAGTAATGGACCGTACGAGCAGTACTTC.

This chain joins TRBV7-2 and TRBJ1-5; D ambiguous. Trimming pared 2 bases from V and 2 bases from J, leaving 4 bases between. Germline-derived CDR1 and CDR2 are SGHTA and FQGNSA. This CDR3 contains 13 residues. In DNA, the CDR3 is TGTGCCAGCAGCTTATGGGGCAATCAGCCCCAGCATTTT. It encodes CASSLWGNQPQHF.

V gene TRBV28 combines with J gene TRBJ2-7, with 7 positions matching TRBD1. CDR1 MDHEN and CDR2 SYDVKM come from the germline V gene. The CDR3 sequence is 14 residues long. The ends lost 10 bases at V and 2 bases at J; junction bases unmatched: 11. The CDR3 bases are TGTGCCATCCGGAGACCAGGGGGAGCCTACGAGCAGTACTTC. Translation: CAIRRPGGAYEQYF. Variable domain in full (rest from reference TRBV28 and TRBJ2-7): DVKVTQSSRYLVKRTGEKVFLECVQDMDHENMFWYRQDPGLGLRLIYFSYDVKMKEKGDIPEGYSVSREKKERFSLILESASTNQTSMYLCAIRRPGGAYEQYFGPGTRLTVT.

This clone appeared a few times. Other DNA sequences from this sample encode an identical CDR3 as well. The chain employs TRBV18 and TRBJ2-7, with D hard to call. Germline lookup yields CDR1 KGHSH and CDR2 LQKENI. This CDR3 is 12 amino acids long. V was pared by 2 bases and J by 4 bases, with 6 bases between. CDR3 nucleotide sequence: TGTGCCAGCTCACCAATTTCTTACGAGCAGTACTTC. It codes for CASSPISYEQYF.

J is TRBJ1-5 and V is TRBV3-1 (or the pseudogene TRBV3-2), with D uncertain. Germline-derived CDR1 and CDR2 are LGHDT and YNNKEL (reference sequence). The CDR3 has 14 amino acids. Trimming left V 0 bases short and J 6 bases short, with 9 bases between. This chain's CDR3 is CASSQETGSQPQHF. The CDR3 DNA reads as TGTGCCAGCAGCCAAGAGACGGGGAGTCAGCCCCAGCATTTT.

The rearrangement joins TRBV5-8 to TRBJ2-2, with 9 bases that match TRBD1. Germline V CDR1 and CDR2: SGHTS, YDEGEE. The V gene end was trimmed by 4 bases and the J gene end by 6 bases; junction bases not matched to a gene: 7. The CDR3 length is 15 residues. DNA of the CDR3: TGTGCCAGCAGCGAGGGGACAGGGAGGCCCGGGGAGCTGTTTTTT. It encodes CASSEGTGRPGELFF.

The chain uses TRBV6-1 and TRBJ2-3; no firm D call. The CDR3 consists of 12 residues. The V end was cut by 2 bases, the J end by 6 bases, with 6 bases between. The V gene's germline CDR1 is MNHNS and CDR2 SASEGT. Here the CDR3 reads CASSERWDTQYF. The CDR3 bases are TGTGCCAGCAGTGAACGGTGGGATACGCAGTATTTT.

The genes are TRBV11-1 and TRBJ2-5; D perhaps matches TRBD1 (6 bases). This CDR3 contains 14 residues. The V gene lost 1 base and the J gene lost 5 bases, with 11 bases spanning the gap. Germline V CDR1 and CDR2: SGHAT, FQDESV (reference sequence). Written as DNA, the CDR3 is TGTGCCAGCAGCTTAGTGGGGGCCGGGGAGACCCAGTACTTC. As protein: CASSLVGAGETQYF.

DNA for the CDR3: TGTGCCAGCAGTTTCTTAGGGGGCGGTGGGGAGCAGTTCTTC. Amino acids: CASSFLGGGGEQFF. The rearrangement joins TRBV28 to TRBJ2-1, with 7 bases aligning to TRBD1. Germline CDR1 is MDHEN and CDR2 is SYDVKM. The CDR3 length is 14 residues. V shed 3 bases, J shed 10 bases, and the junction held 9 bases outside the gene matches.

The J gene is TRBJ2-5, the V gene TRBV5-5, with 8 nucleotides matching TRBD2. Germline CDR1 SGHKS, CDR2 YYEKEE (reference sequence). The CDR3 runs 13 residues. Losses at the gene ends were 4 bases for V and 4 bases for J; bases not matched to a gene: 3. The CDR3 loop reads CASSTTSGETQYF. The CDR3 nucleotides are TGTGCCAGCAGCACAACTAGCGGAGAGACCCAGTACTTC.